Described below is a single T cell receptor (beta chain) sequence and its context. The data were taken from a study of blood T cell repertoires in COVID-19. Turning to the study itself: Samples came from the United States, Italy and Spain, spanning acute and convalescent COVID-19. Sources were T cells, B-cell-depleted T cells, or PBMCs; the material itself was cDNA or gDNA.

Study processing details: Estimation of nucleated cell counts relied on the amplification of reference gene primers. Data came from immunoSEQ multiplex PCR; TCRdb stores just in-frame clones and leaves some out. That table furnishes V, J and clone size, whereas the DNA furnished D and trimming. The data contain a few hundred thousand clones, 65% to 85% of them singletons. The V and J ends lost 7 bases and 3 bases respectively, with 13 bases between them. Germline CDR1 and CDR2: MNHNY and SVGAGI (reference sequence). The CDR3 loop spans 14 amino acids. The receptor was isolated from a woman between 45 and 60 years old with acute or convalescent COVID-19. The sample consisted of peripheral blood. This rearrangement joins TRBV6-6 to TRBJ1-5, with D maybe TRBD1 (5 bases). CDR3: CASIPQGYNQPQHF. The CDR3 bases are TGTGCCAGCATCCCGCAGGGTTACAATCAGCCCCAGCATTTT.